The entry below gives a single T cell receptor beta chain sequence along with its context. It lacks a known antigen. No base quality values were provided; no much bigger clone lies one nucleotide off. The germline V gene (reference sequence) supplies CDR1 LNHDA and CDR2 SQIVND. The germline ends are 17 bases apart after V is trimmed by 9 bases and J by 6 bases. The CDR3 spans 14 residues, from the cysteine through the phenylalanine. Only the CDR3 region is kept as DNA, spanning 42 bases read in frame from base 1. This sample was included in a study of technical replicates of blood from several donors (dated by TCRdb to about 2017). Libraries were made using the immunoSEQ multiplex PCR assay. What TCRdb holds here is the immuneACCESS table cut down to in-frame rearrangements. Part of the clones is not present; checked against another copy, under half of the missing clones reflect an unresolved V gene, and the others are unexplained. Across this sample there are 60,000 to 85,000 clones, with 90% to 95% seen only once. The ten biggest clones cover 0.3% to 0.45% of the sample.

This chain is built from TRBV19 and TRBJ1-4, with a weak D call of TRBD1 (5 bases match). The sample comprised T cells isolated from PBMCs. The TCR was taken from a human donor in good health. CDR3 loop: CASAGAGEDEKLFF. The DNA sequence follows: TGTGCCAGCGCGGGAGCGGGGGAAGATGAAAAACTGTTTTTT.